One and the same sample provided the 22 T cell receptor beta chains below, sequenced in a study of CD8+CD57+ T cells in acquired aplastic anemia. Before being chosen for sequencing, patients had shown CD8+CD57+ cell expansion by flow cytometry. Using genomic DNA as the template, TCR beta VDJ and CDR3 profiling was carried out. TCRdb fed the reads into MiXCR, producing one record per CDR3 protein. This sample has about 160,000 distinct CDR3 sequences, with about 50% found just once. The sample taken for sequencing was sorted CD4+, CD8+, or CD8+CD57+ T cells (not recorded which) from PBMCs. All receptors come from a human donor with aplastic anemia.

This clonotype was counted a few times. This chain uses TRBV10-3 with TRBJ2-1; perhaps TRBD1 as D (6 bases). The CDR3 sequence is 15 residues long. CDR1 is ENHRY and CDR2 is SYGVKD in the germline V gene. Trimming removed 0 bases at V and 0 bases at J, with 6 bases between. CDR3 amino acids: CAISESGGSYNEQFF. The CDR3 DNA reads TGTGCCATCAGTGAGTCAGGGGGCTCCTACAATGAGCAGTTCTTC.

This clonotype was observed at least ten times. The chain has TRBV9 and TRBJ1-4; D gene uncertain. This CDR3 contains 15 residues. The V gene's germline CDR1 is SGDLS and CDR2 YYNGEE. V lost 0 bases and J 2 bases, leaving 8 bases between the germline ends. The CDR3 protein is CASSVEGSTNEKLFF. CDR3 sequence (DNA): TGTGCCAGCAGCGTAGAGGGTTCCACTAATGAAAAACTGTTTTTT.

The CDR3 region is CASLQGLTEAFF. As DNA, the CDR3 is TGTGCCAGCCTTCAGGGGTTAACTGAAGCTTTCTTT. The genes are TRBV19 and TRBJ1-1, with D perhaps matching TRBD1 (6 bases). Looked up from germline, CDR1 is LNHDA and CDR2 is SQIVND (reference sequence). There are 12 residues in the CDR3. Trimming cost V 9 bases and J 5 bases, with 13 bases left between them.

The chain carries TRBV15 and TRBJ1-1, with D possibly being TRBD1 (5 bases). Germline loops: CDR1 LNHNV, CDR2 YYDKDF (reference sequence). This CDR3 is 14 amino acids long. V lost 0 bases and J lost 6, with 11 bases in between. The CDR3 region has the DNA TGTGCCACCAGCAGAGATCGCGGGGGGGCTGAAGCTTTCTTT. It is translated as CATSRDRGGAEAFF.

V and J are TRBV29-1 and TRBJ2-7; 7 bases line up with TRBD2. The CDR3 runs 15 residues. Germline CDR1 is SQVTM and CDR2 is ANQGSEA. Trimming removed 1 base from V and 6 bases from J; junction bases left unmatched: 12. CDR3 sequence reads: CSVEGTRAGEGEQYF. CDR3 DNA: TGCAGCGTTGAAGGGACGAGGGCGGGAGAAGGCGAGCAGTACTTC.

This clonotype appeared many times. The V and J genes are TRBV12-3 or TRBV12-4 and TRBJ2-1, with 8 bases fitting TRBD2. There are 13 residues in the CDR3. Trimming cost V 6 bases and J 8 bases; bases outside gene matches: 6. CDR3 protein: CASSPGLVYEQFF. The CDR3 nucleotides are TGTGCCAGCAGCCCGGGACTAGTCTATGAGCAGTTCTTC.

Comment on this clonotype: Possible read error: a much larger clone is one base away. The CDR3 region has the DNA TGTGCCAGCAGCATAGAGGATGCCTACGAGCAGTACTTC. This gives the protein CASSIEDAYEQYF. V is TRBV9 and J is TRBJ2-7; D unresolved. CDR3 length: 13 residues. The germline V gene has CDR1 SGDLS and CDR2 YYNGEE. Between the trimmed V and J ends, which lost 4 bases and 2 bases, there was a span of 10 bases.

This clonotype showed up many times. This chain joins TRBV6-5 and TRBJ2-5; D could derive from TRBD1 or TRBD2 (5 bases each). Between the trimmed V and J ends, which lost 0 bases and 0 bases, there was a span of 11 bases. Germline V gene data show CDR1 as MNHEY and CDR2 as SVGAGI. There are 16 residues in the CDR3. CDR3 loop: CASSYSGVGYQETQYF. The CDR3 DNA sequence: TGTGCCAGCAGTTACTCGGGGGTGGGGTACCAAGAGACCCAGTACTTC.

The J gene is TRBJ1-5, the V gene TRBV24-1; D not certain. Germline V gene sequence: CDR1 KGHDR, CDR2 SFDVKD. Between the trimmed V and J ends, which lost 0 bases and 7 bases, there was a span of 3 bases. There are 12 residues in the CDR3. The CDR3 DNA is TGTGCCACCAGTGATTTGGGCCAGCCCCAGCATTTT. The encoded protein is CATSDLGQPQHF.

This clonotype came up many times. The chain uses TRBV3-1 and TRBJ1-1; no firm D call. The CDR3 covers 17 residues. V lost 0 bases and J lost 1, with 15 bases in between. CDR1 is LGHDT, CDR2 YNNKEL, per germline (reference sequence). The CDR3 is CASSQDLRAISNTEAFF. The CDR3 DNA sequence: TGTGCCAGCAGCCAAGATCTACGGGCCATTTCGAACACTGAAGCTTTCTTT.

At least ten counts were recorded for this clonotype. This chain joins TRBV9 and TRBJ2-7; tentative D call: TRBD1 (5 bases). The CDR3 consists of 14 residues. The germline V gene encodes CDR1 SGDLS and CDR2 YYNGEE. The V gene lost 4 bases and the J gene lost 2 bases, with 13 bases spanning the gap. The CDR3 loop reads CASSPLDSPYEQYF. CDR3 nucleotide sequence: TGTGCCAGCAGCCCTCTAGACAGCCCCTACGAGCAGTACTTC.

Regarding this clonotype: Just one base apart from a much larger clone, this may be a read error. The genes are TRBV11-1 and TRBJ2-1; D gene uncertain. Germline V gene sequence: CDR1 SGHAT, CDR2 FQDESV (reference sequence). V dropped 3 bases and J dropped 4 bases, with 10 bases sitting between them. CDR3 length: 14 residues. The CDR3 DNA reads TGTGCCAGCAGCTTTGGCGGATTTTACAATGAGCAGTTCTTC. Translation: CASSFGGFYNEQFF.

The rearrangement joins TRBV6-1 to TRBJ2-1, with D maybe TRBD2 (5 bases). V was shortened by 5 bases and J by 2 bases, with 13 bases between the two germline ends. CDR3 length equals 15 residues. Looked up from germline, CDR1 is MNHNS and CDR2 is SASEGT. CDR3 DNA: TGTGCCAGCAGTCGACCAAGCGGAGCCTACAATGAGCAGTTCTTC. Its translation: CASSRPSGAYNEQFF.

This clonotype was seen at least ten times. The J gene is TRBJ1-2, the V gene TRBV7-8; 8 nucleotides agree with TRBD1. Per the germline V gene, CDR1 is SGHVS and CDR2 is FQNEAQ. J gave up 5 bases and V 4 bases, and 9 bases lay outside the gene matches. The CDR3 covers 15 residues. For the CDR3, the DNA is TGTGCCAGCAGCTCAAAACCGGACAGGGTTTATGGCTACACCTTC. It yields the protein CASSSKPDRVYGYTF.

The V gene is TRBV10-3, the J gene TRBJ2-3; the match to TRBD2 covers 9 bases. Trimming at V came to 7 bases and at J to 3 bases, leaving 5 bases not matched to a gene. Germline CDR1 is ENHRY and CDR2 is SYGVKD. This CDR3 is built from 14 residues. The DNA for the CDR3 is TGTGCCATCAAATTAGCGGGGGAGACAGATACGCAGTATTTT. It encodes CAIKLAGETDTQYF.

CDR3 DNA: TGTGCCTGGAGTGATCTACAGACGAACACTGAAGCTTTCTTT. The encoded protein is CAWSDLQTNTEAFF. The rearrangement uses TRBV30 and TRBJ1-1; D remains unclear. The germline V and J ends were trimmed by 1 base and 1 base, with 10 bases remaining between them. The CDR3 contains 14 residues. Germline assignment: CDR1 GTSNPN and CDR2 SVGIG (reference sequence). Supplemented by reference TRBV30 and TRBJ1-1, the full variable domain reads SQTIHQWPATLVQPVGSPLSLECTVEGTSNPNLYWYRQAAGRGLQLLFYSVGIGQISSEVPQNLSASRPQDRQFILSSKKLLLSDSGFYLCAWSDLQTNTEAFFGQGTRLTVV.

This clonotype was observed once. This rearrangement joins TRBV2 to TRBJ2-2; TRBD1 is a possible D gene (6 bases). CDR1 and CDR2 from the germline V gene are SNHLY and FYNNEI. This CDR3 spans 14 amino acids. Deletions cut 6 bases from V and 8 bases from J, with 16 bases between. CDR3 amino acids: CASSAQGIVGELFF. CDR3 sequence (DNA): TGTGCCAGCAGCGCACAGGGAATTGTAGGGGAGCTGTTTTTT.

V is TRBV2 and J is TRBJ2-1; D remains ambiguous. Trimming stripped 5 bases from V and 0 bases from J, with 11 bases between. CDR1 is SNHLY, CDR2 FYNNEI, per germline. The CDR3 covers 15 residues. Here the CDR3 reads CASSSAESSYNEQFF. The CDR3 DNA reads TGTGCCAGCAGTTCTGCGGAGAGCTCCTACAATGAGCAGTTCTTC.

This clonotype came up once. The V and J genes are TRBV20-1 and TRBJ2-7; 7 bases map to TRBD2. V was pared by 7 bases and J by 3 bases, with 9 bases of the junction left unmatched. The CDR3 runs 13 residues. Germline CDR1 is DFQATT and CDR2 is SNEGSKA (reference sequence). CDR3 in DNA: TGCAGTGTTAAGCGGGATTACTTCTACGAGCAGTACTTC. Residues: CSVKRDYFYEQYF.

The chain links TRBV7-2 to TRBJ2-2; D not resolved. CDR3 length: 14 residues. V gave up 3 bases and J gave up 2 bases, with 7 bases separating them. CDR1 is SGHTA and CDR2 is FQGNSA in the germline V gene. The CDR3 is CASSFNGNTGELFF. The CDR3 nucleotides are TGTGCCAGCAGCTTTAACGGAAACACCGGGGAGCTGTTTTTT.

This clonotype showed up many times. The chain uses TRBV4-1 and TRBJ2-7, with D maybe TRBD2 (6 bases). CDR3 length equals 16 residues. The germline gives CDR1 MGHRA, CDR2 YSYEKL. Trimming cost V 3 bases and J 5 bases, with 20 bases left between them. The CDR3 DNA follows: TGCGCCAGCAGCCAGGGGCCACGAGGAGGGCCCGACGAGCAGTACTTC. It encodes CASSQGPRGGPDEQYF.

This clonotype has ten or more counts. V is TRBV11-3 and J is TRBJ2-3; D may be TRBD2 (6 bases). V was pared by 4 bases and J by 3 bases, with 14 bases between. Looked up from germline, CDR1 is SGHNT and CDR2 is YENEEA. The CDR3 is 15 residues long. CDR3 residues: CASSSPRSGTDTQYF. CDR3 DNA sequence: TGTGCCAGCAGCTCGCCACGGAGCGGGACAGATACGCAGTATTTT.